This T cell receptor beta chain was sequenced in a study of CD8+ T cells in alopecia areata. Treatment specified: oral pan-JAK inhibitor, 5-10 mg twice daily. Study outcomes and limitations: Tofacitinib significantly brought down scalp clonality and expanded CD8+ clones among top 100.

For this clone: The antigen is unknown.

It was cDNA, reverse transcribed from extracted RNA, that served as the sequencing template. TCRdb's table, derived via immunoSEQ multiplex PCR, lists solely in-frame clones and lacks some. The sample has fewer than 250,000 clones, under 80% seen once. This sample comprised CD4+ T cells sorted from blood, obtained around week 47, from a patient treated with tofacitinib. This receptor was taken from a human donor with alopecia areata.

The CDR3 sequence is CASSEQGQDYTF. The CDR3 coding sequence is TGTGCCAGCAGTGAACAGGGGCAGGACTACACCTTC. The V and J genes are TRBV2 and TRBJ1-2, with D maybe TRBD1 (6 bases). The CDR3 extends over 12 amino acids. CDR1 SNHLY and CDR2 FYNNEI come from the germline V gene. The V end was cut by 2 bases, the J end by 10 bases, with 11 bases between.